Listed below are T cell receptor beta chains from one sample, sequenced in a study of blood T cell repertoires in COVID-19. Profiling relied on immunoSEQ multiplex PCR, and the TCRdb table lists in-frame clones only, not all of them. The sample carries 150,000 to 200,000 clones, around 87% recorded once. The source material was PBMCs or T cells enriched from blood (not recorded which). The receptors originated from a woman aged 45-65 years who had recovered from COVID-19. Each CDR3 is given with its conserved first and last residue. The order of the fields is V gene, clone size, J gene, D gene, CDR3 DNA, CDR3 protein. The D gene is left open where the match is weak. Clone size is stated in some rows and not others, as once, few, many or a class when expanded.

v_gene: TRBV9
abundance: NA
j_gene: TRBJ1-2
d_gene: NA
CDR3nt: TGTGCCAGCAGGGGGACACAAAGGTTCCCTAACTATGGCTACACCTTC
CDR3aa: CASRGTQRFPNYGYTF

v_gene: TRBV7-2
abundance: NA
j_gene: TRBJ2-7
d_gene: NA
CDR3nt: TGTGCCAGCAGCTTAGACGGGCGGGGGCTGTCCTACGAGCAGTACTTC
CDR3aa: CASSLDGRGLSYEQYF

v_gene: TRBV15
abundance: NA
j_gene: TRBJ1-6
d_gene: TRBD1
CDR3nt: TGTGCCACCAGCAGAAGGACAGGGTGGTCACCCCTCCACTTT
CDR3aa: CATSRRTGWSPLHF

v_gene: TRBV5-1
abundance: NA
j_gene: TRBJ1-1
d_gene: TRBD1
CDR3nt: TGCGCCAGCAGCTCCGGACAGGGGGCGATTACCACTGAAGCTTTCTTT
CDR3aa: CASSSGQGAITTEAFF

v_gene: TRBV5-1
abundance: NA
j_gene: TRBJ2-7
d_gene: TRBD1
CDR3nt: TGCGCCAGCAGCCACTCGGGGACAGGGTCATACGAGCAGTACTTC
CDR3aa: CASSHSGTGSYEQYF

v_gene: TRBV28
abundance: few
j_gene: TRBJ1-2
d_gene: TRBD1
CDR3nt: TGTGCCAGCAGTCTCACCGGGACAGGGGCCTATGGCTACACCTTC
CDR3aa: CASSLTGTGAYGYTF

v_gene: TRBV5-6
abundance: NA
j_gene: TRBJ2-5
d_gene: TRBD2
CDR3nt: TGTGCCAGCAGCCCATGGGGGCTAGCGGGGGTCGAGGGAGAGACCCAGTACTTC
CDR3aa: CASSPWGLAGVEGETQYF

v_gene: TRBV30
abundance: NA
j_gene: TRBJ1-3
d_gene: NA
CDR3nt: TGTGCCTGGAGCCCCCGGCTCCGGGGAACTGGAAACACCATATATTTT
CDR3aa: CAWSPRLRGTGNTIYF

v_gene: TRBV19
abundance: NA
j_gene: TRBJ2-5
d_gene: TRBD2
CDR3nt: TGTGCCAGTAGTCCCGGCAGTAGCGGGGTTGAAGGGACCCAGTACTTC
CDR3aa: CASSPGSSGVEGTQYF

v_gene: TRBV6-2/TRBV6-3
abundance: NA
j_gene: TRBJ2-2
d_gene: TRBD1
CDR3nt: TGTGCCAGCAGTTTTACGACAGGGCTGGTCGTTCGGGAGCTGTTTTTT
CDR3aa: CASSFTTGLVVRELFF

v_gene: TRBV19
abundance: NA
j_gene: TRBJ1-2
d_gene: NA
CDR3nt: TGTGCCAGTAGACTGACAGCATCTAACTATGGCTACACCTTC
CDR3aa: CASRLTASNYGYTF

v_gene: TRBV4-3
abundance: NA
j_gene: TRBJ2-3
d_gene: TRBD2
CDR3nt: TGCGCCAGCAGCCAAGAGTTTAGGGGCGGGGGTTCGGGTGCCCCAGATACGCAGTATTTT
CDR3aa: CASSQEFRGGGSGAPDTQYF

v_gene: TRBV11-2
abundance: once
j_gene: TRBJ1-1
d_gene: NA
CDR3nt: TGTGCCAGCAGCTTAGAGTTAAGCCGAGTGAACACTGAAGCTTTCTTT
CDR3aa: CASSLELSRVNTEAFF

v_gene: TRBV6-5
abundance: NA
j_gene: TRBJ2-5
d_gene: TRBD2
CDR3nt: TGTGCCACCCGACTCGGGGGGGGACAAGAGACCCAGTACTTC
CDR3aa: CATRLGGGQETQYF

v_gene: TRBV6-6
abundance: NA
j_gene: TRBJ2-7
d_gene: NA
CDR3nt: TGTGCCAGCAGTTACTCGGGGCCGAGCTCCTACGAGCAGTACTTC
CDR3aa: CASSYSGPSSYEQYF

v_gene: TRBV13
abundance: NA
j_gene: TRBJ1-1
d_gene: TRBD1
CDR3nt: TGTGCCAGCAGCACCCGACAGGGGACGAACACTGAAGCTTTCTTT
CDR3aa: CASSTRQGTNTEAFF

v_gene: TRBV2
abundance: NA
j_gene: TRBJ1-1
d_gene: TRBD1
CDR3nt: TGTGCCACCACCAGACAGGGGGCGTTGAACACTGAAGCTTTCTTT
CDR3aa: CATTRQGALNTEAFF

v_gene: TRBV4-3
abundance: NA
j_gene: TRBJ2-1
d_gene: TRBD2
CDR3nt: TGCGCCAGCAGCTCCAGCGGGGGGGAGCAGTTCTTC
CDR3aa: CASSSSGGEQFF

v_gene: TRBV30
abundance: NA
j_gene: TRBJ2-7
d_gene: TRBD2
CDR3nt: TGTGCCTGGGCGGGGGGGTCCTACGAGCAGTACTTC
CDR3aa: CAWAGGSYEQYF

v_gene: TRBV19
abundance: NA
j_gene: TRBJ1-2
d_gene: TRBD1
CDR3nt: TGTGCCAGTAGCAACGGAGGGACAGGGGGAAGAGACGGCTACACCTTC
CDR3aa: CASSNGGTGGRDGYTF

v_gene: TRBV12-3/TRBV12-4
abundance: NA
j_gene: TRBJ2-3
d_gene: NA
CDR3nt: TGTGCCAGCAGTTTCCGGAGCACAGATACGCAGTATTTT
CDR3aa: CASSFRSTDTQYF

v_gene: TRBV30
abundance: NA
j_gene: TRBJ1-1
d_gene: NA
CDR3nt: TGTGCCTGGAGTGTAATAAGGAGTCAGGGAGGTCGGGCTTTCTTT
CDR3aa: CAWSVIRSQGGRAFF

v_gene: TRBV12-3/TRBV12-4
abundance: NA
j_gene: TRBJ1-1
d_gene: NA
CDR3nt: TGTGCCAGCAACCCGCGCGGGAACACTGAAGCTTTCTTT
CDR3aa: CASNPRGNTEAFF

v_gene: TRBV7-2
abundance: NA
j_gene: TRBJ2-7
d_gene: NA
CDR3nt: TGTGCCAGCAGCCCCGGCTACGAGCAGTACTTC
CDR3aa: CASSPGYEQYF

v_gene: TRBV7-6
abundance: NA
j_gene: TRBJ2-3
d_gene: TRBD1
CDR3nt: TGTGCCAGCAGCTTTGCGGGACAGGGGCTTCAGACAGATACGCAGTATTTT
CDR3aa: CASSFAGQGLQTDTQYF

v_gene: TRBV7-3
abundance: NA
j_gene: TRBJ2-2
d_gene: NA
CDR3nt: TGTGCCAGCAGCTTAAGCGGGGGCCTTAACACCGGGGAGCTGTTTTTT
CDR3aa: CASSLSGGLNTGELFF

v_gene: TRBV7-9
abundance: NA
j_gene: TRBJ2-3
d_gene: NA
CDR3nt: TGTGCCAGCAGACGGAGGACTTCTAGCACAGATACGCAGTATTTT
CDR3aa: CASRRRTSSTDTQYF

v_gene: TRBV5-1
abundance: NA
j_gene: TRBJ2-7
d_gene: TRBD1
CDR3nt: TGCGCCAGCAGCCCGGACAGGGCCTACGAGCAGTACTTC
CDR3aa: CASSPDRAYEQYF

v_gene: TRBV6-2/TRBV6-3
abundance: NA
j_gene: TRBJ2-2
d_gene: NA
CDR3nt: TGTGCCAGCAGCCGCGGACGGGATTACGCCGGGGAGCTGTTTTTT
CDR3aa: CASSRGRDYAGELFF

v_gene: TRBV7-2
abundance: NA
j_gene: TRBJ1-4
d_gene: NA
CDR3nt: TGTGCCAGCAGCTTATCTTCAGGGATAACTAATGAAAAACTGTTTTTT
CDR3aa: CASSLSSGITNEKLFF

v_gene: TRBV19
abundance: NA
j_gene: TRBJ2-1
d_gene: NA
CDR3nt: TGTGCCAGTAGTCTCGGACATAACAATGAGCAGTTCTTC
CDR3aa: CASSLGHNNEQFF

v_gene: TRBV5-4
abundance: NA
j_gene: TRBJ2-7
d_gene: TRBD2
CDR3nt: TGTGCCAGCAGCCTCAGGCCGGGAGGGGTCTACGAGCAGTACTTC
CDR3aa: CASSLRPGGVYEQYF

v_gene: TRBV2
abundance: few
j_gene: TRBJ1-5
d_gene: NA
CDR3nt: TGTGCCAGCAGTAGGGGGGGAGGTAGCAATCAGCCCCAGCATTTT
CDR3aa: CASSRGGGSNQPQHF

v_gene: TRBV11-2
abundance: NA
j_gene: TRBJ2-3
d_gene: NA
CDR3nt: TGTGCCAGCAGCTTAATCCCCAGACTATCCCTCACAGATACGCAGTATTTT
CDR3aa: CASSLIPRLSLTDTQYF

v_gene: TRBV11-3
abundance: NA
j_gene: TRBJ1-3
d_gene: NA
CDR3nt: TGTGCCAGCAGCTTTGGTCCAGGGTCTGGAAACACCATATATTTT
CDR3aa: CASSFGPGSGNTIYF

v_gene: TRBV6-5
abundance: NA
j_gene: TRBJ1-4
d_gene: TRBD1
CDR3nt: TGTGCCAGCTGCCAGGACAGGGCGGCGGAAAAACTGTTTTTT
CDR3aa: CASCQDRAAEKLFF

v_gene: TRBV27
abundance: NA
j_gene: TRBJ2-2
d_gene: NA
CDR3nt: TGTGCCAGCAGTTTATCACGGTACACCGGGGAGCTGTTTTTT
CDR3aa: CASSLSRYTGELFF

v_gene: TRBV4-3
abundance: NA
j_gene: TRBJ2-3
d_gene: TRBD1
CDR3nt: TGCGCCAGCAGCCATGGTGACAGGGATAGCACAGATACGCAGTATTTT
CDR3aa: CASSHGDRDSTDTQYF

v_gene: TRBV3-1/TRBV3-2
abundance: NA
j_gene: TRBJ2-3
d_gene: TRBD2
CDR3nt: TGTGCCAGCAGCCAAATCCTTAGCGGGGGGGGCACAGATACGCAGTATTTT
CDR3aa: CASSQILSGGGTDTQYF

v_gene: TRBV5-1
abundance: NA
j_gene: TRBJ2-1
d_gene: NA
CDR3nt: TGCGCCAGCAGCTTAGGCACAGGGAGCCCTAGAGTTGGGTTCTTC
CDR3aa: CASSLGTGSPRVGFF

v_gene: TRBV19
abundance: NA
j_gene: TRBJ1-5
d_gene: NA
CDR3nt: TGTGCCAGTAGTATGTTCCAGTCTAATCAGCCCCAGCATTTT
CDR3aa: CASSMFQSNQPQHF

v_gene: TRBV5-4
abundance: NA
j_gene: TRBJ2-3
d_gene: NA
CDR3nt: TGTGCCAGCAGCACTGGACATACTGCTAGCACAGATACGCAGTATTTT
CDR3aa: CASSTGHTASTDTQYF

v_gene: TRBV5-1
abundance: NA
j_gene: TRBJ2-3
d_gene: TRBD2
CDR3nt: TGCGCCAGCAGCTTGAGCGTAGCGGGGGGGAGAGTAGATACGCAGTATTTT
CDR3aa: CASSLSVAGGRVDTQYF

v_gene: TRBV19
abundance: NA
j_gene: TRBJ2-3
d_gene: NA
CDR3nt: TGTGCCAGTAACCAGGGCCGAGTCACAGATACGCAGTATTTT
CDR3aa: CASNQGRVTDTQYF

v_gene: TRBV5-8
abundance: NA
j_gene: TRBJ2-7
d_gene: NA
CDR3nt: TGTGCCAGCACCCCCTTCTACGAGCAGTACTTC
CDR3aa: CASTPFYEQYF

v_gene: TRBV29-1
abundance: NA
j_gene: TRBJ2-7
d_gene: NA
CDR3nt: TGCAGCGTTTCAACAAGCTCCTACGAGCAGTACTTC
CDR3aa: CSVSTSSYEQYF